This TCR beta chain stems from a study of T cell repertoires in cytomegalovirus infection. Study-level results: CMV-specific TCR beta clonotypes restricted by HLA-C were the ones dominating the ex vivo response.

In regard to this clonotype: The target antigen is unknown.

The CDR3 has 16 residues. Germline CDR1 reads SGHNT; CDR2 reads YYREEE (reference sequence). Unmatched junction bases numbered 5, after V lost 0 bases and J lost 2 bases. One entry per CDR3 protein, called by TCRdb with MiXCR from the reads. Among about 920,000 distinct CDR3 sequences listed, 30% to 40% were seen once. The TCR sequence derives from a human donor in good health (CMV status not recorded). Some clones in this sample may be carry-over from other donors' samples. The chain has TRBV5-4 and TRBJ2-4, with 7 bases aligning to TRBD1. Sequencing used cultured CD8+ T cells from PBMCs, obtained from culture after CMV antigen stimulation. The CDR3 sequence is CASSLVTGKPKNIQYF. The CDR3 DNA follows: TGTGCCAGCAGCTTGGTGACAGGGAAGCCCAAAAACATTCAGTACTTC.